This T cell receptor (beta chain) appears in the sequencing data of a study of OX40 agonist ivuxolimab in advanced cancers. Study-wide points: It was not determined which antigens were specifically recognized by the peripheral T cells that had undergone clonal expansion. Clonal expansion was seen in CD4+ and CD8+ blood T cells by week 6 at 0.1 to 3.0 mg/kg.

The table came from immunoSEQ multiplex PCR; TCRdb's copy has only in-frame clones and leaves some out. The repertoire holds about 59,000 clones, more than 85% seen once, with 0.76% in the top ten. Germline V gene data show CDR1 as SQVTM and CDR2 as ANQGSEA. Between the trimmed V and J ends, which lost 4 bases and 3 bases, there was a span of 13 bases. There are 13 residues in the CDR3. This clone has a handful of counts. Its specificity is not known. The clonotype comes from an adult with an advanced solid tumor such as melanoma, head and neck, liver or kidney cancer. The sample in question was CD4+ or CD8+ T cells sorted from blood, obtained in a trial of the OX40 agonist ivuxolimab. V gene TRBV29-1 combines with J gene TRBJ2-7; D might be TRBD2 (5 bases). Here the CDR3 DNA reads TGCAGCGTTGCCGACTACGTCGGCTACGAGCAGTACTTC. Translation: CSVADYVGYEQYF.